This T cell receptor beta chain was observed in a study of T cells after yellow fever vaccination. Study overall: Fractions of low cell number were prepared using SMART-Seq v4 Ultra Low Input.

A note on this clonotype: Antigen: not known.

Broader study findings: Researchers report a weaker secondary response that nonetheless peaked faster, day 5 versus 15. In FACS-sorted repertoires, abundant clonotypes from the bulk population could appear as contaminants. Booster samples showed a return of most primary-vaccination clones (about 96% CD4, approximately 88% CD8).

Trimming took off 0 bases at V and 5 bases at J, with 11 bases between the two ends. The CDR3 sequence is 14 residues long. Germline assignment: CDR1 SGHDT and CDR2 YYEEEE. Using its own MiXCR run on the 5' RACE reads, TCRdb lists one record per CDR3 protein. Here the sample spans 450,000 to 650,000 distinct CDR3 sequences, around a fifth being singletons. The chain couples TRBV5-6 to TRBJ1-1; no reliable D call. The TCR was taken from a man between 18 and 35 years old who received the YFV17D yellow fever vaccine. The sequences come from PBMCs, collected more than 20 days after the first yellow fever vaccination. In DNA form, the CDR3 reads TGTGCCAGCAGCTTGGTTCACGAGAGGACTGAAGCTTTCTTT. Translating it yields CASSLVHERTEAFF.